Given below is one TCR beta chain in context. Antigen specificity is unknown. These data come from a study of cytomegalovirus exposure and HLA in healthy donors. In the study overall: Genetic ancestry analysis placed under 90% of the 300 to 500 donors that were genotyped in the Caucasian-associated cluster. Study-wide results and limits: Most TCR sequences showed up rarely, but some public TCRs showed up in many donors.

V lost 1 base, J lost 9 bases, and 10 bases stayed unmatched. Per germline, CDR1 SGDLS and CDR2 YYNGEE. The CDR3 contains 15 residues. The primer mix had 60 Vbeta and 13 Jbeta primers. Sequenced by immunoSEQ multiplex PCR; TCRdb stores in-frame clones only, minus some. The sample records 120,000 or so clones, roughly 80% being singletons. The V and J genes are TRBV9 and TRBJ2-1, with TRBD2 matching 7 bases. This sequence was found in a woman aged 40-49 years in good health and CMV-seropositive. Material: PBMCs. The CDR3 loop is CASSVYGSPGGEQFF. The CDR3 DNA follows: TGTGCCAGCAGCGTATATGGTAGCCCGGGGGGTGAGCAGTTCTTC.